Below, 20 T cell receptor beta chains from the same sample are listed, as sequenced in a study of blood T cells in healthy people across ages. Through a sample-barcoded 5' primer and a J-beta primer mix, a second PCR was run for about 6 to 12 cycles. TCRdb processed the 5' RACE reads anew with MiXCR; each CDR3 protein has one entry. The profile shows 550,000 to 750,000 distinct CDR3 sequences, under 25% of them singletons. The specimen sequenced was blood. Receptors originate from a man in his sixties or seventies in good health.

A few counts support this clonotype. The chain carries TRBV5-1 and TRBJ2-5, with 11 bases fitting TRBD2. V was clipped by 2 bases and J by 5 bases; unmatched bases: 8. Germline CDR1 reads SGHRS; CDR2 reads YFSETQ. The CDR3 contains 16 residues. This CDR3 reads CASSFGSSGRKETQYF. As DNA, the CDR3 is TGCGCCAGCAGCTTCGGGTCTAGCGGGAGGAAGGAGACCCAGTACTTC.

This clonotype was found a few times. The V call is TRBV6-2 or TRBV6-3, the J call TRBJ2-1, with D perhaps TRBD2 (6 bases). V lost 7 bases to trimming and J lost 4 bases, with 17 bases between them. Germline CDR1 MNHEY, CDR2 SVGEGT. The CDR3 is 15 residues long. Here the CDR3 DNA reads TGTGCCAGCACCGATATTGGGGGAGGATACAATGAGCAGTTCTTC. This gives the protein CASTDIGGGYNEQFF.

The chain is built from TRBV7-2 and TRBJ2-5; TRBD2 matches at 12 bases. The V gene's germline CDR1 is SGHTA and CDR2 FQGNSA. With V trimmed by 3 bases and J by 4 bases, 3 bases remained unmatched. CDR3 length: 15 residues. The chain's CDR3 is CASSFSSGRAETQYF. CDR3 DNA: TGTGCCAGCAGCTTCTCTAGCGGGAGGGCAGAGACCCAGTACTTC.

The rearrangement joins TRBV5-1 to TRBJ1-4; D remains unclear. The germline V and J ends were trimmed by 3 bases and 0 bases, with 9 bases remaining between them. In germline, CDR1 is SGHRS, CDR2 YFSETQ. The CDR3 consists of 15 residues. The CDR3 DNA reads as TGCGCCAGCAGCTGGCAGTATGCAACTAATGAAAAACTGTTTTTT. Its protein product is CASSWQYATNEKLFF.

The chain recombines TRBV9 with TRBJ1-6; the D is unclear. Trimming removed 3 bases from V and 0 bases from J, with 13 bases in between. The CDR3 is 17 residues long. CDR1 is SGDLS, CDR2 YYNGEE, per germline. CDR3 residues: CASSGGPGSSYNSPLHF. CDR3 sequence (DNA): TGTGCCAGCAGCGGCGGACCCGGTAGCTCCTATAATTCACCCCTCCACTTT.

Details on this clonotype: A much larger clone sits a single nucleotide away, making a read error possible. The rearrangement joins TRBV28 to TRBJ2-5, with TRBD2 identical over 11 bases. Germline lookup yields CDR1 MDHEN and CDR2 SYDVKM. The CDR3 has 15 residues. J was trimmed by 0 bases and V by 5 bases; bases with no gene match: 2. The CDR3 is CASSASGGYQETQYF. CDR3 sequence (DNA): TGTGCCAGCAGTGCTAGCGGGGGGTACCAAGAGACCCAGTACTTC.

A few counts support this clonotype. The genes are TRBV21-1 and TRBJ2-1; the table's D gene call, TRBD1, was not cross checked with the DNA. TRBV21-1 is shown as a pseudogene. CDR3 length: 15 residues. The CDR3 loop is CAGSTQGGRRHEQFF. CDR3 in DNA: TGTGCCGGCTCAACGCAGGGGGGGCGCAGGCATGAGCAGTTCTTC.

In its sample, this clonotype was seen many times. V usage is TRBV5-1 and J usage is TRBJ2-1; weak D call: TRBD2 (6 bases). CDR3 size: 13 residues. The germline CDR1 and CDR2 sequences are SGHRS and YFSETQ. Trimming removed 3 bases at V and 5 bases at J, with 9 bases between. CDR3 DNA sequence: TGCGCCAGCAGCTCCTTAGCGGACAATGAGCAGTTCTTC. Residues: CASSSLADNEQFF.

This rearrangement joins TRBV6-5 to TRBJ1-1; D is possibly TRBD1 (6 bases). With 0 bases removed from V and 7 bases from J, the gap between germline ends came to 12 bases. The CDR3 length is 14 residues. Germline CDR1 reads MNHEY; CDR2 reads SVGAGI. CDR3 residues: CASSYSGGGVEAFF. In DNA form, the CDR3 reads TGTGCCAGCAGTTACTCGGGAGGGGGAGTTGAAGCTTTCTTT.

The chain recombines TRBV29-1 with TRBJ2-7, with D perhaps matching TRBD2 (6 bases). Germline V gene sequence: CDR1 SQVTM, CDR2 ANQGSEA. The CDR3 contains 13 residues. Deletions cut 4 bases from V and 1 base from J, with 11 bases between. The CDR3 coding sequence is TGCAGCGTTGCTGATGGGGGGTCCTACGAGCAGTACTTC. Residues: CSVADGGSYEQYF.

This clonotype was seen only a few times. The chain uses TRBV10-3 and TRBJ1-2; 9 positions match TRBD1. Germline CDR1 reads ENHRY; CDR2 reads SYGVKD. V lost 10 bases to trimming and J lost 3 bases; unmatched junction nucleotides: 6. This CDR3 spans 13 amino acids. The CDR3 region is CASRDRVDYGYTF. For the CDR3, the DNA is TGTGCCAGCAGGGACAGGGTGGACTATGGCTACACCTTC.

V is TRBV5-1 and J is TRBJ2-1; TRBD2 matches at 9 bases. This CDR3 comprises 17 residues. Trimming took 4 bases from V and 6 from J; bases not matched to a gene: 14. Germline V CDR1 and CDR2: SGHRS, YFSETQ. The CDR3, as DNA: TGCGCCAGCAGCCCTACTACCGGAGCGGGGGGAGGCAATGAGCAGTTCTTC. Translation: CASSPTTGAGGGNEQFF.

This clonotype has just a few counts. The chain has TRBV20-1 and TRBJ1-4; no clear D gene. The CDR3 totals 14 residues. Germline V CDR1 and CDR2: DFQATT, SNEGSKA (reference sequence). Trimming shortened V by 2 bases and J by 4 bases, and 11 bases separated the two germline ends. CDR3 amino acids: CSARSQQNNEKLFF. CDR3 bases: TGCAGTGCTAGAAGCCAGCAAAATAATGAAAAACTGTTTTTT.

This clonotype showed up many times. This sequence joins TRBV28 and TRBJ2-3; 8 bases match TRBD2. In germline, CDR1 is MDHEN, CDR2 SYDVKM. V gave up 5 bases and J gave up 1 base; unmatched junction bases: 5. This CDR3 region has 15 residues. CDR3 sequence: CASSILAGRTDTQYF. Here the CDR3 DNA reads TGTGCCAGCAGTATTTTAGCGGGACGCACAGATACGCAGTATTTT.

This clonotype turned up a few times. The J gene is TRBJ2-2, the V gene TRBV11-2, with D perhaps matching TRBD2 (6 bases). Germline V gene sequence: CDR1 SGHAT, CDR2 FQNNGV. Trimming left V 5 bases short and J 5 bases short, with 18 bases between. This CDR3 contains 16 residues. CDR3 protein: CASSHAKGSGTGELFF. The CDR3, as DNA: TGTGCCAGCAGCCACGCTAAGGGGAGCGGGACCGGGGAGCTGTTTTTT.

Only a few counts were recorded for this clonotype. The genes are TRBV2 and TRBJ1-6; D unclear. In germline, CDR1 is SNHLY, CDR2 FYNNEI. CDR3 length: 13 residues. Trimming cost V 4 bases and J 10 bases, with 11 bases left between them. The DNA for the CDR3 is TGTGCCAGCAGTGCTGGGGTTGGATCACCCCTCCACTTT. It yields the protein CASSAGVGSPLHF.

This clonotype occurred many times. The rearrangement links TRBV28 to TRBJ1-2; D is unresolved. Germline V CDR1 and CDR2: MDHEN, SYDVKM. This CDR3 comprises 16 residues. Trimming stripped 5 bases from V and 5 bases from J, with 21 bases between. CDR3 sequence reads: CASSQETLLVGYGYTF. CDR3 DNA sequence: TGTGCCAGCAGTCAAGAAACACTCCTGGTGGGGTATGGCTACACCTTC.

The gene calls are TRBV6-2 or TRBV6-3 and TRBJ1-1; D might be TRBD1 (5 bases). CDR3 size: 12 residues. Germline V gene data show CDR1 as MNHEY and CDR2 as SVGEGT. Deletions cut 7 bases from V and 3 bases from J, with 9 bases between. CDR3 residues: CASNQQDTEAFF. In DNA, the CDR3 is TGTGCCAGCAACCAACAGGACACTGAAGCTTTCTTT.

J is TRBJ2-3 and V is TRBV7-3; 9 nucleotides line up with TRBD1. V was clipped by 5 bases and J by 2 bases; unmatched bases: 8. The CDR3 runs to 16 residues. The germline CDR1 and CDR2 sequences are SGHTA and FQGTGA. Here the CDR3 DNA reads TGTGCCAGCAGCACCTCGGACAGGGGTAACACAGATACGCAGTATTTT. Translated, it gives CASSTSDRGNTDTQYF.

The rearrangement uses TRBV20-1 and TRBJ1-1; D gene unclear. Trimming took off 3 bases at V and 1 base at J, with 9 bases between the two ends. The CDR3 contains 13 residues. Per the germline V gene, CDR1 is DFQATT and CDR2 is SNEGSKA (reference sequence). DNA of the CDR3: TGCAGTGCTAGCCCCTGGGCGAACACTGAAGCTTTCTTT. Translated: CSASPWANTEAFF.